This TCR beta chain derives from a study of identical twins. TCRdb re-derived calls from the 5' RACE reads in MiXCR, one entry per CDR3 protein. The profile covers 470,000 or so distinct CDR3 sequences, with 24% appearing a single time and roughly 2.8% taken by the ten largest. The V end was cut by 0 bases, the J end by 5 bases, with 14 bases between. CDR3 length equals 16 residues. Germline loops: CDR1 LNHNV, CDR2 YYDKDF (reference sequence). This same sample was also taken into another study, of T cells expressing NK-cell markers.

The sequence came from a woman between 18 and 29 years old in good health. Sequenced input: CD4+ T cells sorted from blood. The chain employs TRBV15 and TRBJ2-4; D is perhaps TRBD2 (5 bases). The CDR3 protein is CATSREWSSAQNIQYF. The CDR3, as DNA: TGTGCCACCAGCAGAGAATGGAGTAGCGCTCAAAACATTCAGTACTTC.